The present T cell receptor beta chain was sequenced within a study of glioma-infiltrating T cells after dendritic cell vaccination. The CDR3 is 14 residues long. The ends were cut back, 5 bases at V and 6 bases at J, with 14 bases in the middle. The germline gives CDR1 SEHNR, CDR2 FQNEAQ (reference sequence). Regarding time point: after dendritic cell vaccination, including at tumor progression/relapse. Here immunoSEQ multiplex PCR was the method, and the copy in TCRdb shows in-frame clones only, minus some. The table records about 94,000 clones, approximately 84% of them present only once. Sample: blood, taken after dendritic cell vaccination. The TCR was taken from a human donor with glioblastoma. V and J are TRBV7-9 and TRBJ2-1, with D possibly matching TRBD1 (6 bases). Written as DNA, the CDR3 is TGTGCCAGCAGCCCGCCGAGGGACATCAATGAGCAGTTCTTC. It is translated as CASSPPRDINEQFF.